The 10 T cell receptor beta chains given below trace back to one sample, sequenced in a study of radiotherapy plus CTLA-4 blockade in lung cancer. Measured with immunoSEQ multiplex PCR; TCRdb has only the in-frame clones, and not every one. The sample has about 47,000 clones; roughly three quarters are singletons. Sequencing used peripheral blood, obtained from a patient treated with radiotherapy plus ipilimumab. The source of these receptors is a human donor with non-small cell lung cancer who had stable disease on radiotherapy plus ipilimumab.

The J gene is TRBJ1-1, the V gene TRBV7-8; no clear D gene. Trimming took 0 bases from V and 8 from J, leaving 16 bases between them. This CDR3 is built from 15 residues. CDR1 is SGHVS and CDR2 is FQNEAQ in the germline V gene. CDR3 loop: CASSLAQVRAIEAFF. The CDR3 nucleotides are TGTGCCAGCAGCTTAGCGCAGGTCCGAGCAATAGAAGCTTTCTTT. The variable domain in full, completed from reference TRBV7-8 and TRBJ1-1, reads GAGVSQSPRYKVAKRGQDVALRCDPISGHVSLFWYQQALGQGPEFLTYFQNEAQLDKSGLPSDRFFAERPEGSVSTLKIQRTQQEDSAVYLCASSLAQVRAIEAFFGQGTRLTVV.

The chain has TRBV7-3 and TRBJ2-1; a weak D match, TRBD2 (7 bases). The CDR3 sequence is 12 residues long. CDR1 is SGHTA and CDR2 is FQGTGA in the germline V gene. Trimming removed 5 bases from V and 8 bases from J, with 10 bases in between. This CDR3 reads CASSGRGYEQFF. The CDR3 bases are TGTGCCAGCAGCGGGAGGGGGTATGAGCAGTTCTTC. The full variable domain, rest sourced from reference TRBV7-3 and TRBJ2-1, is GAGVSQTPSNKVTEKGKYVELRCDPISGHTALYWYRQSLGQGPEFLIYFQGTGAADDSGLPNDRFFAVRPEGSVSTLKIQRTERGDSAVYLCASSGRGYEQFFGPGTRLTVL.

The chain combines TRBV4-3 with TRBJ1-4; no clear D gene. This CDR3 has 14 amino acids. The ends were cut back, 1 base at V and 5 bases at J, with 8 bases in the middle. Germline CDR1 and CDR2: LGHNA and YSLEER. In nucleotides, the CDR3 is TGCGCCAGCAGCCAAGGGCAGTCAAATGAAAAACTGTTTTTT. As protein: CASSQGQSNEKLFF.

This clone was counted a single time. The chain joins TRBV5-1 to TRBJ2-1, with 8 bases identical to TRBD1. The ends lost 3 bases at V and 6 bases at J; junction bases unmatched: 11. CDR1 is SGHRS, CDR2 YFSETQ, per germline. The CDR3 length is 16 residues. The CDR3 DNA sequence: TGCGCCAGCAGCTCGTCGGGACAGGAGTTTACCAATGAGCAGTTCTTC. It specifies CASSSSGQEFTNEQFF.

The chain links TRBV7-9 to TRBJ2-2; possible D gene TRBD2, 5 bases. The length of the CDR3 is 14 residues. In germline, CDR1 is SEHNR, CDR2 FQNEAQ (reference sequence). Between the trimmed V and J ends, which lost 7 bases and 5 bases, there was a span of 14 bases. This chain's CDR3 is CASTQTSGTGELFF. The CDR3 coding sequence is TGTGCCAGCACCCAAACCTCGGGGACCGGGGAGCTGTTTTTT.

This sequence joins TRBV29-1 and TRBJ1-1, with D possibly TRBD1 on 5 matching bases. The V end was cut by 2 bases, the J end by 2 bases, with 9 bases between. The CDR3 has 13 amino acids. CDR1 and CDR2 from the germline V gene are SQVTM and ANQGSEA. The CDR3 sequence: CSVEQGYNTEAFF. The CDR3 nucleotides read TGCAGCGTTGAACAGGGTTACAACACTGAAGCTTTCTTT.

V gene TRBV5-5 combines with J gene TRBJ2-7; TRBD1 agrees at 9 bases. Trimming removed 4 bases from V and 11 bases from J; junction bases left unmatched: 10. This CDR3 has 13 residues. Germline V gene lookup returns CDR1 SGHKS and CDR2 YYEKEE (reference sequence). CDR3 sequence: CASSPPTGGKEYV. The CDR3 nucleotides are TGTGCCAGCAGCCCTCCGACAGGGGGGAAGGAGTACGTC.

J is TRBJ2-7 and V is TRBV21-1. TRBV21-1 is flagged as a pseudogene. The CDR3 runs to 14 residues. The CDR3 loop reads CASSKSSETYEQYV. CDR3 coding DNA: TGTGCCAGCAGCAAAAGCTCAGAAACCTACGAGCAGTACGTC.

The V call is TRBV15, the J call TRBJ1-1; no firm D call. The V end was cut by 3 bases, the J end by 5 bases, with 10 bases between. The CDR3 runs 13 residues. Germline V CDR1 and CDR2: LNHNV, YYDKDF (reference sequence). CDR3 nucleotide sequence: TGTGCCACCAGCAGGGACCGCTTGACTGAAGCTTTCTTT. It encodes CATSRDRLTEAFF.

This clone has just one count. The chain is built from TRBV7-2 and TRBJ1-5; 8 bases map to TRBD1. The junction had 4 bases not matched to a gene; V was cut back by 5 bases and J by 4 bases. This CDR3 comprises 14 residues. Germline CDR1 SGHTA, CDR2 FQGNSA. CDR3 coding DNA: TGTGCCAGCAGCCAAGGACAGGGAAATCAGCCCCAGCATTTT. Residues: CASSQGQGNQPQHF. The entire variable domain, with the rest obtained from reference TRBV7-2 and TRBJ1-5, is as follows: GAGVSQSPSNKVTEKGKDVELRCDPISGHTALYWYRQSLGQGLEFLIYFQGNSAPDKSGLPSDRFSAERTGGSVSTLTIQRTQQEDSAVYLCASSQGQGNQPQHFGDGTRLSIL.